The present T cell receptor (beta chain) was sequenced within a study of vaccination effects on CD4 cells after COVID-19. Study-wide results and caveats: Clones that were induced by infection or by vaccine showed marked contraction late after vaccination.

The method was immunoSEQ multiplex PCR; TCRdb's version includes in-frame clones alone and lacks a portion of them. The sample yields about 55,000 clones, roughly 76% seen once. Peptide-pool stimulation followed by sequencing identified expanded antigen-specific CD4+ clonotypes in the ViraFEST assay. Cultured cells yielded isolated CD4+ T cells after around 9 days. Negative nucleocapsid antibody tests before and after vaccination confirmed no previous SARS-CoV-2 infection. On days 3 and 7, fresh IL-2 medium replaced half the medium. In the case of this clone: As yet, its antigen is unknown.

The CDR3 has 13 residues. V was pared by 0 bases and J by 7 bases, with 7 bases between. Germline values: CDR1 SGHTA, CDR2 FQGNSA. The sample consisted of CD4+ T cells from PBMCs cultured with SARS-CoV-2 spike peptides, taken before COVID-19 vaccination. The chain is built from TRBV7-2 and TRBJ1-5; D not resolved. The TCR comes from a human donor who received a COVID-19 vaccine. The chain's CDR3 is CASSLALLQPQHF. The CDR3 DNA is TGTGCCAGCAGCTTAGCTTTACTCCAGCCCCAGCATTTT.